This T cell receptor (beta chain) was recovered during a study of blood T cell repertoires in COVID-19. Produced via immunoSEQ multiplex PCR; TCRdb's table is partial and in-frame only. The sample holds about 470,000 clones; about nine tenths are singletons and the top ten take around 0.7%. V shed 4 bases and J 4 bases; nucleotides not matched to a gene: 7. This CDR3 contains 15 residues. The germline V gene encodes CDR1 MNHEY and CDR2 SMNVEV (reference sequence). This clone came up once. Sample: PBMCs or T cells enriched from blood (not recorded which). The chain joins TRBV27 to TRBJ2-3, with TRBD2 matching 8 bases. The sequence came from a woman aged 18-29 years who had recovered from COVID-19. The CDR3 DNA reads as TGTGCCAGCAGTTGGGGACTAGAGGGGGCAGATACGCAGTATTTT. Protein sequence: CASSWGLEGADTQYF.